Listed below are T cell receptor beta chains from one sample, sequenced in a study of beta chain features in type 1 diabetes. Libraries were prepared by immunoSEQ multiplex PCR; TCRdb keeps only in-frame clonotypes and omits some of them. The sample yields over 150,000 clones, roughly 8% seen once. The sequencing sample was made of central memory CD4+ T cells from blood. Receptors originate from a woman between 18 and 29 years old with type 1 diabetes. CDR3s include the opening cysteine and the closing phenylalanine or tryptophan. D genes are given only for firm matches. The size entry is marked missing in some rows and otherwise reads once, few, many or a size class.

CDR3,DNA,V,J,D,size
CASSSDQGGGQPQHF,TGTGCCAGCAGCTCGGACCAGGGGGGAGGTCAGCCCCAGCATTTT,TRBV5-5,TRBJ1-5,TRBD1,NA
CASSERQGGEQYF,TGTGCCAGCAGCGAACGACAGGGCGGCGAGCAGTACTTC,TRBV9,TRBJ2-7,TRBD1,NA
CASSRDRRAQYF,TGCGCCAGCAGCCGGGACAGAAGAGCCCAGTACTTC,TRBV4-3,TRBJ2-5,TRBD1,few
CASSKNLAGTGATDTQYF,TGTGCCAGCAGCAAAAACCTCGCCGGGACTGGCGCTACAGATACGCAGTATTTT,TRBV7-6,TRBJ2-3,NA,few
CASSPGPGENYGYTF,TGCGCCAGCAGCCCAGGACCAGGGGAAAACTATGGCTACACCTTC,TRBV5-1,TRBJ1-2,NA,few
CASSLRQGETQYF,TGTGCCAGCAGCCTCAGACAGGGAGAGACCCAGTACTTC,TRBV7-9,TRBJ2-5,TRBD1,NA
CASSNRGGNTEAFF,TGTGCCAGCAGTAACAGGGGAGGGAACACTGAAGCTTTCTTT,TRBV7-6,TRBJ1-1,TRBD1,NA
CSVEAIGQGASGANVLTF,TGCAGCGTTGAAGCTATCGGGCAGGGCGCCTCTGGGGCCAACGTCCTGACTTTC,TRBV29-1,TRBJ2-6,NA,few
CASSTSWSGELFF,TGTGCCAGCAGCACAAGTTGGAGCGGGGAGCTGTTTTTT,TRBV7-2,TRBJ2-2,NA,few
CASSLVASGSSYNEQFF,TGTGCCAGCAGCTTGGTGGCTAGCGGGAGCTCCTACAATGAGCAGTTCTTC,TRBV5-4,TRBJ2-1,TRBD2,few
CASSERGGTGNTIYF,TGTGCCAGCAGTGAAAGGGGGGGTACTGGAAACACCATATATTTT,TRBV25-1,TRBJ1-3,NA,NA
CASTQGGGGVGEQFF,TGTGCCAGCACCCAGGGTGGAGGCGGGGTGGGTGAGCAGTTCTTC,TRBV28,TRBJ2-1,NA,few
CASRRTSTDTQYF,TGTGCCAGCAGGAGGACTTCCACAGATACGCAGTATTTT,TRBV5-4,TRBJ2-3,NA,NA
CASSLRAGGPETQYF,TGTGCCAGCAGCTTAAGGGCGGGAGGGCCTGAGACCCAGTACTTC,TRBV11-3,TRBJ2-5,TRBD2,few
CASGGDGKNEQFF,TGTGCCAGCGGGGGGGACGGGAAGAATGAGCAGTTCTTC,TRBV2,TRBJ2-1,TRBD2,few
CASSQDRGLNEQFF,TGTGCCAGCAGTCAGGACAGGGGGCTAAATGAGCAGTTCTTC,TRBV6-6,TRBJ2-1,TRBD1,few
CASSEQGANTEAFF,TGTGCCAGCAGCGAACAGGGGGCAAACACTGAAGCTTTCTTT,TRBV11-2,TRBJ1-1,TRBD1,many
CASRKQGLGTDTQYF,TGCGCCAGCAGAAAACAGGGGTTGGGAACAGATACGCAGTATTTT,TRBV4-1,TRBJ2-3,TRBD1,NA
CASTERERADTQYF,TGTGCCAGCACCGAGCGGGAGAGGGCAGATACGCAGTATTTT,TRBV7-2,TRBJ2-3,TRBD2,NA
CAISEGTSGTDTQYF,TGTGCCATCAGTGAGGGGACTAGCGGCACAGATACGCAGTATTTT,TRBV10-3,TRBJ2-3,TRBD2,NA
CASSPLVGVFVNTEAFF,TGTGCCAGCTCACCTCTAGTCGGGGTTTTCGTGAACACTGAAGCTTTCTTT,TRBV18,TRBJ1-1,NA,few
CSVTTGIGSYEQYF,TGCAGCGTGACTACAGGGATCGGATCCTACGAGCAGTACTTC,TRBV29-1,TRBJ2-7,NA,NA
CASSPGDAEQFF,TGTGCCAGCAGCCCAGGGGACGCTGAGCAGTTCTTC,TRBV11-2,TRBJ2-1,NA,few
CAWSRGTNYGYTF,TGTGCCTGGAGTAGGGGGACTAACTATGGCTACACCTTC,TRBV30,TRBJ1-2,NA,few
CASSLRGLANTQYF,TGTGCCAGCAGTTTACGGGGACTAGCGAATACGCAGTATTTT,TRBV28,TRBJ2-3,TRBD2,NA
CASSQGGPSGGTDTQYF,TGCGCCAGCAGCCAAGGGGGTCCTAGCGGAGGCACAGATACGCAGTATTTT,TRBV4-1,TRBJ2-3,TRBD2,few
CASSLADYTGELFF,TGTGCCAGCAGCTTAGCGGACTACACCGGGGAGCTGTTTTTT,TRBV11-2,TRBJ2-2,NA,NA
CASSSGTAMYEQYF,TGTGCCAGCAGCTCCGGGACAGCGATGTACGAGCAGTACTTC,TRBV7-2,TRBJ2-7,TRBD1,NA
CASSRQGVTDTQYF,TGTGCCAGCTCGAGACAGGGGGTCACAGATACGCAGTATTTT,TRBV18,TRBJ2-3,TRBD1,NA
CASSRDRVQPQHF,TGTGCCAGCAGCCGAGACAGGGTTCAGCCCCAGCATTTT,TRBV7-2,TRBJ1-5,TRBD1,NA
CASSRAGQLYNEQFF,TGTGCCAGCAGCCGGGCAGGACAACTCTACAATGAGCAGTTCTTC,TRBV7-9,TRBJ2-1,NA,few
CASSGQRAQETQYF,TGTGCCAGCAGTGGACAGCGGGCACAAGAGACCCAGTACTTC,TRBV2,TRBJ2-5,NA,NA
CASSRSTDTQYF,TGTGCCAGCAGCCGGAGCACAGATACGCAGTATTTT,TRBV11-2,TRBJ2-3,NA,few
CASSLDSGGATDTQYF,TGCGCCAGCAGCTTGGACAGCGGGGGGGCCACAGATACGCAGTATTTT,TRBV5-1,TRBJ2-3,TRBD2,NA
CASSPPGQGGEQYF,TGTGCCAGCAGCCCACCGGGACAGGGGGGGGAGCAGTACTTC,TRBV5-4,TRBJ2-7,TRBD1,NA
CASSLLRGQDTQYF,TGTGCCAGCAGCCTTCTGCGGGGCCAGGATACGCAGTATTTT,TRBV5-8,TRBJ2-3,NA,few
CAGGGPGEQFF,TGTGCCGGCGGAGGGCCGGGGGAGCAGTTCTTC,TRBV30,TRBJ2-1,NA,few
CGAGEIAKNIQYF,TGTGGAGCGGGGGAAATAGCCAAAAACATTCAGTACTTC,TRBV28,TRBJ2-4,TRBD2,NA